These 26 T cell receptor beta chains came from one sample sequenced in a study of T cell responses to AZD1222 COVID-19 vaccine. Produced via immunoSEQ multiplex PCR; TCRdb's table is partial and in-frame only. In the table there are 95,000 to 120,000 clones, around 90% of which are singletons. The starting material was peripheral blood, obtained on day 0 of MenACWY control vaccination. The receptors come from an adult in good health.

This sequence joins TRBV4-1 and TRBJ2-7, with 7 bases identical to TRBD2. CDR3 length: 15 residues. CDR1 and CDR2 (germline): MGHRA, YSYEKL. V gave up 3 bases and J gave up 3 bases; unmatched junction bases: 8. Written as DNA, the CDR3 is TGCGCCAGCAGCCACAATTTAGCGGGTGACTACGAGCAGTACTTC. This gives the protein CASSHNLAGDYEQYF.

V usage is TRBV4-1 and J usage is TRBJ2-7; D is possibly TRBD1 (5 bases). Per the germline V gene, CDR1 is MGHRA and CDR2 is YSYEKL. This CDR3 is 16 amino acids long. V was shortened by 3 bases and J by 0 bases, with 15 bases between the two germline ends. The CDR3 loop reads CASSQARTLSSYEQYF. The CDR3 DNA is TGCGCCAGCAGCCAGGCGAGGACATTGAGCTCCTACGAGCAGTACTTC.

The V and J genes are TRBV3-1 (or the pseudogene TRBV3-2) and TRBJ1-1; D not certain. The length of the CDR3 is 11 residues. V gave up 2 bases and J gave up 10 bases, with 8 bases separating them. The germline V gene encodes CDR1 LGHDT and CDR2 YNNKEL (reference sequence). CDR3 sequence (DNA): TGTGCCAGCAGCCAACCGGGGAGAGCTTTCTTT. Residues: CASSQPGRAFF.

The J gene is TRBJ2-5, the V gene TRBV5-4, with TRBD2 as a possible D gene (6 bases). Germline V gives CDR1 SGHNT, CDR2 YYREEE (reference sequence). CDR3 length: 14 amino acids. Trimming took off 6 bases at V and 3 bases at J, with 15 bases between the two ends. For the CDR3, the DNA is TGTGCCAGCACTTCGGGCGGGGCCGAAGAGACCCAGTACTTC. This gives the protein CASTSGGAEETQYF.

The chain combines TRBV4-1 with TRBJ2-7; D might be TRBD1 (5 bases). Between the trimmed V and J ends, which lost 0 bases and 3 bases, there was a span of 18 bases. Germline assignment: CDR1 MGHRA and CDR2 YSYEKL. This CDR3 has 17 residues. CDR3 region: CASSQDIAGLGYYEQYF. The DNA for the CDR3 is TGCGCCAGCAGCCAAGATATCGCAGGGTTAGGGTACTACGAGCAGTACTTC.

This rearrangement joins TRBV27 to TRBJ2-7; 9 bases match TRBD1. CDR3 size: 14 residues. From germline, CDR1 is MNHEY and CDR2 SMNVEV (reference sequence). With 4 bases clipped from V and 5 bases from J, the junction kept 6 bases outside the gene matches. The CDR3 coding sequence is TGTGCCAGCAGTTCGGCCGGGACAGGGCACGAGCAGTACTTC. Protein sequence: CASSSAGTGHEQYF.

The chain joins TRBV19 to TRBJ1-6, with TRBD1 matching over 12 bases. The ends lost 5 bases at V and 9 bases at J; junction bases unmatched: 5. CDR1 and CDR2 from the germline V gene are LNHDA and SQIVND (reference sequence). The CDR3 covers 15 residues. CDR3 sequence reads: CASSFSGQGASPLHF. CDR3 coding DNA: TGTGCCAGTAGTTTCTCGGGACAGGGGGCTTCACCCCTCCACTTT.

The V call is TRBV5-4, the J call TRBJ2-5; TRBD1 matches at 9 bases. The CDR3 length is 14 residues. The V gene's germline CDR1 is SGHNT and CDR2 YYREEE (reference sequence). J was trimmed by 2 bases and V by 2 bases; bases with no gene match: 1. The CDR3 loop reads CASSLQGAQETQYF. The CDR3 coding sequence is TGTGCCAGCAGCTTACAGGGGGCGCAAGAGACCCAGTACTTC.

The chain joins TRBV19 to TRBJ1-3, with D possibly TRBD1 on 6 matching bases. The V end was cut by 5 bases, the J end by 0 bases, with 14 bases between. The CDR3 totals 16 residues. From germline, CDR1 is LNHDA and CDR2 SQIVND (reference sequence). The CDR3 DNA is TGTGCCAGTAGTGTAAGGGACACCAGCTCTGGAAACACCATATATTTT. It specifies CASSVRDTSSGNTIYF. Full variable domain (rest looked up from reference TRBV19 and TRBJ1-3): DGGITQSPKYLFRKEGQNVTLSCEQNLNHDAMYWYRQDPGQGLRLIYYSQIVNDFQKGDIAEGYSVSREKKESFPLTVTSAQKNPTAFYLCASSVRDTSSGNTIYFGEGSWLTVV.

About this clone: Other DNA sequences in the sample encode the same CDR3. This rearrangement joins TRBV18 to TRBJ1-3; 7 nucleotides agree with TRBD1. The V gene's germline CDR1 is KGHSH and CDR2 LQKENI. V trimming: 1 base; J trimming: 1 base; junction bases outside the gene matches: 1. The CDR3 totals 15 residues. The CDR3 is CASSPQGASGNTIYF. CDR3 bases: TGTGCCAGCTCACCACAGGGGGCGTCTGGAAACACCATATATTTT.

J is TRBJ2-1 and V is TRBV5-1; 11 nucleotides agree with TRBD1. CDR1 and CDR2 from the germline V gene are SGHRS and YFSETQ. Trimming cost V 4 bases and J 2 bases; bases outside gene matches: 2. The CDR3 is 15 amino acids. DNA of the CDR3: TGCGCCAGCAGCGGACAGGGGGCTGCCTACAATGAGCAGTTCTTC. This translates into CASSGQGAAYNEQFF.

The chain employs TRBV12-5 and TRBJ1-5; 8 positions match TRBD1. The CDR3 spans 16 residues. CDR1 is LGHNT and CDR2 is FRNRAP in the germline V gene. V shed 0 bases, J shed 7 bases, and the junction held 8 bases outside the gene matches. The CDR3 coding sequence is TGTGCTAGTGGTTTGGTTCTGGACAGGGCAGGCCAGCCCCAGCATTTT. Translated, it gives CASGLVLDRAGQPQHF.

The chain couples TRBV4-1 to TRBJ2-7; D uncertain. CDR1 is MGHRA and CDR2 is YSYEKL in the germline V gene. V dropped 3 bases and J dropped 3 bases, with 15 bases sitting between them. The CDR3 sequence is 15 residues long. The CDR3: CASSQPRTGGYEQYF. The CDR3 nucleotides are TGCGCCAGCAGCCAGCCCCGGACGGGTGGCTACGAGCAGTACTTC.

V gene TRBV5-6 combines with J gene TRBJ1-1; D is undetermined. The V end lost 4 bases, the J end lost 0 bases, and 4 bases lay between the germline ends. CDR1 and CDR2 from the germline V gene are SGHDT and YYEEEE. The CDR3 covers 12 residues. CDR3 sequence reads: CASSVMNTEAFF. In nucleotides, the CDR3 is TGTGCCAGCAGCGTGATGAACACTGAAGCTTTCTTT.

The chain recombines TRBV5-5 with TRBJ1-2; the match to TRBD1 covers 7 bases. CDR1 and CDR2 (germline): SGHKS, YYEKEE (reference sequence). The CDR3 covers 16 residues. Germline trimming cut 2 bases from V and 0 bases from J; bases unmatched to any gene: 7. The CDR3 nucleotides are TGTGCCAGCAGCTTACAGGGGCCGGATACTAACTATGGCTACACCTTC. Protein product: CASSLQGPDTNYGYTF.

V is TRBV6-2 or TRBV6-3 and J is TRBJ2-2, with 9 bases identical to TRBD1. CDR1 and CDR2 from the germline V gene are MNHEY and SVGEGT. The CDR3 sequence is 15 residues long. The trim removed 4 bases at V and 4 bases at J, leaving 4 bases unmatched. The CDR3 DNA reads TGTGCCAGCAGTTGGACGGACAGGGGCACCGGGGAGCTGTTTTTT. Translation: CASSWTDRGTGELFF.

The CDR3 region has the DNA TGCGCCAGCAGCGTCGGGTCCCAGCGGGGGTTCTACGAGCAGTACTTC. It specifies CASSVGSQRGFYEQYF. This chain joins TRBV5-1 and TRBJ2-7, with 8 positions matching TRBD2. V gave up 4 bases and J gave up 3 bases; unmatched junction bases: 12. The V gene's germline CDR1 is SGHRS and CDR2 YFSETQ. The CDR3 is 16 residues long.

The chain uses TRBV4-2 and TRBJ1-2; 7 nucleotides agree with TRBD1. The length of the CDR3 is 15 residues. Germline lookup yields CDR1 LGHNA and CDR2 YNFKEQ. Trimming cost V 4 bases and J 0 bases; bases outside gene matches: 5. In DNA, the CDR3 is TGTGCCAGCAGCCCTAGTACAGGGGCTAACTATGGCTACACCTTC. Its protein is CASSPSTGANYGYTF.

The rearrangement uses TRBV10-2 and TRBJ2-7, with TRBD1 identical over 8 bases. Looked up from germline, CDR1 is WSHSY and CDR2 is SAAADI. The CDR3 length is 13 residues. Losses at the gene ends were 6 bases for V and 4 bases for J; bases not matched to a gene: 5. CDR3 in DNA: TGCGCCAGCAGCGGACAGGGTGTGTACGAGCAGTACTTC. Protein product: CASSGQGVYEQYF.

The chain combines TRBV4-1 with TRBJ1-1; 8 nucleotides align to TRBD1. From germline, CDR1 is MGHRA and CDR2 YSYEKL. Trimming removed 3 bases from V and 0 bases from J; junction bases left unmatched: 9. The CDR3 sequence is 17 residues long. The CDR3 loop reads CASSQSRDRPMNTEAFF. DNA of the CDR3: TGCGCCAGCAGCCAGTCCCGGGACAGGCCGATGAACACTGAAGCTTTCTTT.

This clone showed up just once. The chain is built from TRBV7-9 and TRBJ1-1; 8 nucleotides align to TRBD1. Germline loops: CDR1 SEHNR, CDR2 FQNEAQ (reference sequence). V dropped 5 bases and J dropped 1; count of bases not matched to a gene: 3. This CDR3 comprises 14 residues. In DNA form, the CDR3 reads TGTGCCAGCAGCATTGGACAGGGGAACACTGAAGCTTTCTTT. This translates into CASSIGQGNTEAFF. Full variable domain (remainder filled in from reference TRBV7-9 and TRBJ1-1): DTGVSQNPRHKITKRGQNVTFRCDPISEHNRLYWYRQTLGQGPEFLTYFQNEAQLEKSRLLSDRFSAERPKGSFSTLEIQRTEQGDSAMYLCASSIGQGNTEAFFGQGTRLTVV.

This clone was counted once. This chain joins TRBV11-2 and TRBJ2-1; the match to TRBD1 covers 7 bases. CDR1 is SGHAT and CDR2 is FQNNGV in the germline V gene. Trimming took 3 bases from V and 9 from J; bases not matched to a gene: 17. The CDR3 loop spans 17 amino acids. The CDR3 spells CASSLGAQGGRIVEQFF. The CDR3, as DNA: TGTGCCAGCAGCTTGGGGGCGCAAGGGGGCAGGATCGTTGAGCAGTTCTTC.

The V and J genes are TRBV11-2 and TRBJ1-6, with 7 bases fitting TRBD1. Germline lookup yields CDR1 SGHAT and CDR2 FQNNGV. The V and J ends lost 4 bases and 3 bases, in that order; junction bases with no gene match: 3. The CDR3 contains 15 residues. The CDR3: CASSYRGLYNSPLHF. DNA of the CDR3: TGTGCCAGCAGCTACAGGGGCCTCTATAATTCACCCCTCCACTTT.

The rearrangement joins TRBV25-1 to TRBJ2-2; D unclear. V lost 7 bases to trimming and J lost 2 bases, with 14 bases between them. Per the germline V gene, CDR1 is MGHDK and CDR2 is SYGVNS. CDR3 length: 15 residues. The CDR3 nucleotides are TGTGCCAGCAAAATGGACGCCACAAACACCGGGGAGCTGTTTTTT. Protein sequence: CASKMDATNTGELFF.

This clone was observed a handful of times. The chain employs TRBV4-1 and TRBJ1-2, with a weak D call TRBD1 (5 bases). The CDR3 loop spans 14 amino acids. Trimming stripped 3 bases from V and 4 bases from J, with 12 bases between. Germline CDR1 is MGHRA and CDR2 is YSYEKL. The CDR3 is CASSHPLGTYGYTF. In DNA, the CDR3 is TGCGCCAGCAGCCACCCCCTTGGGACCTATGGCTACACCTTC.

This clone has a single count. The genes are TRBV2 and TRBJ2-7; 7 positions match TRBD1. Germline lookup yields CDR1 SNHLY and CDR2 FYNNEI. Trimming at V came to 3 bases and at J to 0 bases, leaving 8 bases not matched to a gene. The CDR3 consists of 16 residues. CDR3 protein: CASSDPGQLSSYEQYF. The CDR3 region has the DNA TGTGCCAGCAGTGATCCGGGACAGTTGAGCTCCTACGAGCAGTACTTC.